This record looks at one T cell receptor (beta chain) sequence and its context. What it binds is unknown. Phenotypically, naive CD8+ T cells corresponded to CD45RO-CCR7+CD27+CD95-. The germline V gene has CDR1 SEHNR and CDR2 FQNEAQ (reference sequence). The CDR3 extends over 16 amino acids. The method, 5' RACE with UMI labels, was used to prepare the TRB cDNA libraries. TCRdb reanalyzed the 5' RACE reads and collapses them to one entry per CDR3 protein, without DNA. In total, the table holds about 90,000 distinct CDR3 sequences. The data derive from a study of CXCR3-negative and CXCR3-positive naive CD8 T cells. Whole-study findings and limits: Greater hydrophobicity was found in TRB CDR3s of CXCR3-positive naive cells than of CXCR3-negative naive cells. Naive CXCR3-negative cells resembled naive CXCR3-positive cells in TRBV-TRBJ usage; memory cells differed.

This receptor was identified in a human donor in good health. Some clones in this sample may be carry-over from other donors' samples. This chain links TRBV7-9 with TRBJ2-1; TCRdb's D call, TRBD2, is unchecked because there is no DNA. Sequences were obtained from naive CXCR3- CD8+ T cells from blood. Subset indicated: CD45RO-CCR7+CD27+CD95- naive CD8+ T cells lacking CXCR3 (TNR3-). This CDR3 is CASSPPRPASYNEQFF.